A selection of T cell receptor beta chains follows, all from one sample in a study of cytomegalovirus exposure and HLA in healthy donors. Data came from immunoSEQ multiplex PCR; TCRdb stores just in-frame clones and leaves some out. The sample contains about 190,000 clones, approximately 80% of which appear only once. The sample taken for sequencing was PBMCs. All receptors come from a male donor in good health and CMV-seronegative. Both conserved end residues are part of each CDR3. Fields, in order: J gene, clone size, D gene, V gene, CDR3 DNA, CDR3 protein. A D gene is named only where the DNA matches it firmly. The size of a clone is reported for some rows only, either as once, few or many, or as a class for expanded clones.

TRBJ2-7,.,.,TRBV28,TGTGCCAGCAGGAAATCGGGGTTGAACTACGAGCAGTACTTC,CASRKSGLNYEQYF
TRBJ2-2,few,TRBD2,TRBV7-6,TGTGCCAGCAGCTTAGGGTCTAGCGGAGCCACCGGGGAGCTGTTTTTT,CASSLGSSGATGELFF
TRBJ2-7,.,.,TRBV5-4,TGTGCCAGCAGCTATGGGGGGTACGAGCAGTACTTC,CASSYGGYEQYF
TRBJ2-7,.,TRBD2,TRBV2,TGTGCCAGCAGTGAAGGGGGCCCGGGACTAGCTTACGAGCAGTACTTC,CASSEGGPGLAYEQYF
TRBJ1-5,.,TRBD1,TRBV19,TGTGCCAGTAGTGTAACAGGGGGAAATCAGCCCCAGCATTTT,CASSVTGGNQPQHF
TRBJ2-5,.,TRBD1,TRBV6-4,TGTGCCAGCAGTGACTCCGGGACAGCCGGGGAGACCCAGTACTTC,CASSDSGTAGETQYF
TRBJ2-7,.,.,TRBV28,TGTGCCAGCAGTTTATGGGTACACCGCTACGAGCAGTACTTC,CASSLWVHRYEQYF
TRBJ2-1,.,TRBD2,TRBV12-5,TGTGCTAGTGGTTTGGTGCTAGCGGGGGGGATGAACAATGAGCAGTTCTTC,CASGLVLAGGMNNEQFF
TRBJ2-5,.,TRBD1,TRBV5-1,TGCGCCAGCAGCTTGCCAGGACAGGGAGAGGAGACCCAGTACTTC,CASSLPGQGEETQYF
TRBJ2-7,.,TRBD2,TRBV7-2,TGTGCCAGCAGCAACGGGGCGGGACTAGCGCTCTACGAGCAGTACTTC,CASSNGAGLALYEQYF
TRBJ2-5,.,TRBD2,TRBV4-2,TGTGCCAGCAGCCGAAGACTAGCGGTAGCCCAAGAGACCCAGTACTTC,CASSRRLAVAQETQYF
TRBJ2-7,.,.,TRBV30,TGTGCCTGGAGTCGCACAGGGTCCTACGAGCAGTACTTC,CAWSRTGSYEQYF
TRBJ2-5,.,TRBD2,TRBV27,TGTGCCAGCAGTTCCCTCAGCGGGGGGGCGAAGGAGACCCAGTACTTC,CASSSLSGGAKETQYF
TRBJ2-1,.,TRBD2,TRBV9,TGTGCCAGCAGCGTAGAGGGGACTACCTACAATGAGCAGTTCTTC,CASSVEGTTYNEQFF
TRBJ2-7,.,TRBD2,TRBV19,TGTGCCAGTAGTATAGCGGGGGTCCTAGCGGGAGACTACGAGCAGTACTTC,CASSIAGVLAGDYEQYF
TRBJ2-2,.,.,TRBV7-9,TGTGCCAGCAGCCCTTTGTCGACCGGGGAGCTGTTTTTT,CASSPLSTGELFF
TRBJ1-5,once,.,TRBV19,TGTGCCAGTAGTATTGGCAGAATGGCAAGTAGCAATCAGCCCCAGCATTTT,CASSIGRMASSNQPQHF